This T cell receptor (beta chain) came from a study of shared clonotypes between healthy human individuals. Across the study: Participating donors consisted of two women and a few men aged 18 to 49.

V was clipped by 5 bases and J by 0 bases; unmatched bases: 10. From germline, CDR1 is SGHVS and CDR2 FQNEAQ. CDR3 length: 18 amino acids. TCRdb's table, derived via immunoSEQ multiplex PCR, lists solely in-frame clones and lacks some. The sample has approximately 2,000,000 clones, just over 90% seen once. Naive CD8 cells were CD45RO-negative, positively selected for CCR7, excluding terminally differentiated effector memory CD45RA+ cells. All donors were healthy HIV-negative adults lacking recent acute infections or vaccinations. This clonotype originated in a man aged 18 to 30 in good health. Some clones in this sample may be carry-over from other donors' samples. The sample consisted of naive CD8+ T cells from PBMCs. V gene TRBV7-8 combines with J gene TRBJ2-2; the match to TRBD2 covers 9 bases. Written as DNA, the CDR3 is TGTGCCAGCAGCCCTCGGGAGACTAGCGGAACGAACACCGGGGAGCTGTTTTTT. It specifies CASSPRETSGTNTGELFF.